The 13 T cell receptor beta chains presented below share a single source sample, sequenced in a study of T cells after yellow fever vaccination. From the 5' RACE reads, TCRdb called clonotypes with MiXCR, one entry per CDR3 protein. This sample yields under 600,000 distinct CDR3 sequences, of which roughly 13% are seen a single time; around 15% belongs to the top ten. This material consisted of PBMCs, taken on the day of the yellow fever booster vaccination. Receptor source: a man between 25 and 39 years old who received the YFV17D yellow fever vaccine.

This clonotype was counted a few times. V and J are TRBV5-1 and TRBJ2-6, with D unresolved. The length of the CDR3 is 17 residues. Trimming left V 0 bases short and J 0 bases short, with 10 bases between. Germline values: CDR1 SGHRS, CDR2 YFSETQ. The CDR3 region has the DNA TGCGCCAGCAGCTTGGAGGCGCAGGTCTCTGGGGCCAACGTCCTGACTTTC. Translation gives CASSLEAQVSGANVLTF.

This clonotype was picked up a small number of times. The chain carries TRBV12-3 or TRBV12-4 and TRBJ2-5, with D perhaps being TRBD1 or TRBD2 (5 bases each). The CDR3 sequence is 16 residues long. V was clipped by 5 bases and J by 3 bases, with 19 bases between them. CDR3 sequence: CASSKDGSLGEETQYF. Written as DNA, the CDR3 is TGTGCCAGCAGTAAAGACGGCTCTCTGGGGGAAGAGACCCAGTACTTC.

The CDR3 here is CASSALDRAKETQYF. The CDR3 region has the DNA TGTGCCAGCAGTGCCCTAGACAGGGCGAAAGAGACCCAGTACTTC. This chain connects TRBV5-4 to TRBJ2-5, with 7 bases aligning to TRBD1. The germline V gene encodes CDR1 SGHNT and CDR2 YYREEE (reference sequence). This CDR3 is 15 amino acids long. J gave up 3 bases and V 5 bases, and 10 bases lay outside the gene matches.

A few counts support this clonotype. The chain carries TRBV29-1 and TRBJ1-4, with D perhaps TRBD1 (6 bases). Germline V gene lookup returns CDR1 SQVTM and CDR2 ANQGSEA. V was clipped by 6 bases and J by 0 bases, with 11 bases between them. This CDR3 comprises 14 residues. CDR3 nucleotide sequence: TGCAGCGTGCAGGGGAGTGCAACTAATGAAAAACTGTTTTTT. Its protein is CSVQGSATNEKLFF.

A few counts support this clonotype. The chain has TRBV28 and TRBJ2-2, with D tentatively TRBD1 (6 bases). The germline gives CDR1 MDHEN, CDR2 SYDVKM. V shed 6 bases and J shed 0 bases, with 8 bases lying between them. This CDR3 region has 14 residues. In nucleotides, the CDR3 is TGTGCCAGCAGGGGGGCTGCGAACACCGGGGAGCTGTTTTTT. Residues: CASRGAANTGELFF. Looking up the rest from reference TRBV28 and TRBJ2-2 gives the full variable domain: DVKVTQSSRYLVKRTGEKVFLECVQDMDHENMFWYRQDPGLGLRLIYFSYDVKMKEKGDIPEGYSVSREKKERFSLILESASTNQTSMYLCASRGAANTGELFFGEGSRLTVL.

The rearrangement joins TRBV29-1 to TRBJ1-2, with D possibly being TRBD1 (5 bases). In germline, CDR1 is SQVTM, CDR2 ANQGSEA. The CDR3 is 12 residues long. V lost 2 bases, J lost 3 bases, and 7 bases lay in between. The CDR3: CSVEWGDYGYTF. The CDR3 coding sequence is TGCAGCGTTGAATGGGGGGACTATGGCTACACCTTC.

Only a few counts were recorded for this clonotype. Relative to the germline gene, one junction end is altered; a read error may explain this. This chain connects TRBV12-5 to TRBJ2-7; unclear D gene. Germline loops: CDR1 LGHNT, CDR2 FRNRAP. The CDR3 length is 13 residues. CDR3 protein: CASGLDKSYEQYF. The CDR3 coding sequence is TGTGCTAGTGGCTTGGATAAGTCTTACGAGCAGTACTTC.

The chain has TRBV27 and TRBJ2-2, with D hard to call. The CDR3 has 12 amino acids. The germline gives CDR1 MNHEY, CDR2 SMNVEV (reference sequence). V gave up 10 bases and J gave up 5 bases, with 11 bases separating them. CDR3 in DNA: TGTGCCACGGTCGCTTGGACCGGGGAGCTGTTTTTT. This codes for CATVAWTGELFF.

This clonotype appeared many times. V is TRBV6-5 and J is TRBJ2-7; the D gene could be TRBD1 or TRBD2 (6 bases each). V was pared by 3 bases and J by 5 bases, with 14 bases between. Germline V gene lookup returns CDR1 MNHEY and CDR2 SVGAGI. The CDR3 length is 14 residues. The CDR3 is CASSYFPGADEQYF. In DNA form, the CDR3 reads TGTGCCAGCAGTTATTTTCCGGGGGCGGACGAGCAGTACTTC.

This clonotype appeared a few times. J is TRBJ2-7 and V is TRBV9; TRBD2 matches 7 bases. The germline V gene encodes CDR1 SGDLS and CDR2 YYNGEE. Trimming at V came to 2 bases and at J to 2 bases, leaving 4 bases not matched to a gene. This CDR3 is built from 14 residues. The CDR3 sequence: CASSVRDYPYEQYF. The CDR3 DNA reads as TGTGCCAGCAGCGTTAGGGACTATCCCTACGAGCAGTACTTC.

This clonotype was detected a few times. This chain joins TRBV29-1 and TRBJ2-5, with D perhaps TRBD1 (6 bases). The CDR3 consists of 13 residues. Trimming removed 7 bases from V and 7 bases from J, with 19 bases in between. Germline-derived CDR1 and CDR2 are SQVTM and ANQGSEA. CDR3 sequence reads: CSGRTAGVWTQYF. In DNA form, the CDR3 reads TGCAGCGGCAGGACAGCCGGAGTGTGGACCCAGTACTTC.

There are a few counts of this clonotype. The chain links TRBV15 to TRBJ2-2; D tentatively fits TRBD1 or TRBD2 (5 bases each). The ends were cut back, 2 bases at V and 4 bases at J, with 17 bases in the middle. Germline CDR1 is LNHNV and CDR2 is YYDKDF (reference sequence). The CDR3 is made up of 17 amino acids. CDR3 region: CATSRYPGPRGTGELFF. The CDR3 DNA reads TGTGCCACCAGCAGATATCCGGGACCTCGGGGCACCGGGGAGCTGTTTTTT.

The gene calls are TRBV4-2 and TRBJ2-3, with TRBD2 matching 7 bases. V trimming: 5 bases; J trimming: 5 bases; junction bases outside the gene matches: 10. The CDR3 runs 15 residues. Germline V gene data show CDR1 as LGHNA and CDR2 as YNFKEQ. In nucleotides, the CDR3 is TGTGCCAGCAGCTTATGGACTAGTACAAGAGATACGCAGTATTTT. As protein: CASSLWTSTRDTQYF.